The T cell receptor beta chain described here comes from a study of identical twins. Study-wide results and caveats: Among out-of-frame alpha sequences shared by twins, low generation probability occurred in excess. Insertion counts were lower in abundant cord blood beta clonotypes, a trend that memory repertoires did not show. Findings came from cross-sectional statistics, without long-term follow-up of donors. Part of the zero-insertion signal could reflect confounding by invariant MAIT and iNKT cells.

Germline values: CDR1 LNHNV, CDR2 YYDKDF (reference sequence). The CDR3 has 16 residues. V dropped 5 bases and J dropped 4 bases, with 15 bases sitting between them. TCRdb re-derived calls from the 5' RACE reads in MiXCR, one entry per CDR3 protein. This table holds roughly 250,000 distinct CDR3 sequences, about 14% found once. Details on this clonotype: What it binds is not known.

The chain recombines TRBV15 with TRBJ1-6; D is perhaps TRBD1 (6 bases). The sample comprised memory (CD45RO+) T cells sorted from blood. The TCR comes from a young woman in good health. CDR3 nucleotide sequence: TGTGCCACCAGCGAAGTCGGGGGGGCGTATAATTCACCCCTCCACTTT. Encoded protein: CATSEVGGAYNSPLHF.